What follows are 18 T cell receptor beta chains derived from one specimen sequenced in a study of blood T cell repertoires in COVID-19. The repertoire was sequenced with immunoSEQ multiplex PCR; TCRdb's copy has only in-frame clones and lacks some. The sample comprises tens of thousands of clones, around 84% of which are singletons, and over 25% rests with the top ten. The sequenced sample was peripheral blood. All receptors come from a human donor in a cohort sampled during active COVID-19.

The gene calls are TRBV18 and TRBJ1-1; 9 bases are a match to TRBD1. V trimming: 4 bases; J trimming: 5 bases; junction bases outside the gene matches: 5. Germline CDR1 is KGHSH and CDR2 is LQKENI. This CDR3 comprises 14 residues. This CDR3 is CASSRGQGLTEAFF. In DNA form, the CDR3 reads TGTGCCAGCTCACGGGGACAGGGTCTTACTGAAGCTTTCTTT.

The rearrangement joins TRBV25-1 to TRBJ1-6; 8 bases align to TRBD1. The CDR3 length is 18 residues. V lost 4 bases to trimming and J lost 0 bases; unmatched junction nucleotides: 8. Germline values: CDR1 MGHDK, CDR2 SYGVNS. This chain's CDR3 is CASSVPDRASSYNSPLHF. The CDR3 nucleotides are TGTGCCAGCAGTGTCCCGGACAGGGCCAGCTCCTATAATTCACCCCTCCACTTT.

This clone was observed a handful of times. This chain connects TRBV9 to TRBJ2-3; 11 bases agree with TRBD2. The J segment lost 5 bases and the V segment lost 0 bases, leaving 5 bases of the junction unmatched. Germline V lookup: CDR1 SGDLS, CDR2 YYNGEE. The CDR3 consists of 16 residues. The CDR3 reads CASSVVAGGPVDTQYF. The DNA for the CDR3 is TGTGCCAGCAGCGTAGTAGCGGGGGGGCCAGTAGATACGCAGTATTTT. The whole variable domain, filled in from reference TRBV9 and TRBJ2-3, reads DSGVTQTPKHLITATGQRVTLRCSPRSGDLSVYWYQQSLDQGLQFLIQYYNGEERAKGNILERFSAQQFPDLHSELNLSSLELGDSALYFCASSVVAGGPVDTQYFGPGTRLTVL.

The chain joins TRBV5-1 to TRBJ2-3, with 9 nucleotides matching TRBD1. This CDR3 spans 15 amino acids. The V and J ends lost 3 bases and 0 bases, in that order; junction bases with no gene match: 2. Germline CDR1 reads SGHRS; CDR2 reads YFSETQ. The CDR3 DNA is TGCGCCAGCAGCTCCGGGACAGGGAGCACAGATACGCAGTATTTT. It translates to CASSSGTGSTDTQYF.

The chain recombines TRBV18 with TRBJ2-7; TRBD1 matches 9 bases. The CDR3 extends over 14 amino acids. Germline loops: CDR1 KGHSH, CDR2 LQKENI. The J segment lost 3 bases and the V segment lost 3 bases, leaving 3 bases of the junction unmatched. CDR3 coding DNA: TGTGCCAGCTCACCCAAGACAGGGGGCTACGAGCAGTACTTC. It specifies CASSPKTGGYEQYF.

This rearrangement joins TRBV11-2 to TRBJ2-7, with 8 nucleotides matching TRBD2. The J segment lost 0 bases and the V segment lost 1 base, leaving 2 bases of the junction unmatched. The CDR3 has 15 amino acids. Germline-derived CDR1 and CDR2 are SGHAT and FQNNGV. The CDR3 loop is CASSLGRGASYEQYF. The CDR3 region has the DNA TGTGCCAGCAGCTTAGGGCGGGGGGCCTCCTACGAGCAGTACTTC.

This chain uses TRBV5-4 with TRBJ2-5, with a possible D match to TRBD2 (5 bases). Per the germline V gene, CDR1 is SGHNT and CDR2 is YYREEE (reference sequence). The ends were cut back, 1 base at V and 4 bases at J, with 8 bases in the middle. The CDR3 contains 13 residues. Here the CDR3 reads CASSLTAGETQYF. The CDR3 bases are TGTGCCAGCAGCTTGACCGCGGGAGAGACCCAGTACTTC.

The chain carries TRBV6-5 and TRBJ1-1, with D perhaps matching TRBD1 (5 bases). Germline V lookup: CDR1 MNHEY, CDR2 SVGAGI. V was clipped by 2 bases and J by 3 bases, with 7 bases between them. This CDR3 has 13 residues. CDR3 in amino acids: CASSYIGDTEAFF. The DNA for the CDR3 is TGTGCCAGCAGTTACATAGGGGACACTGAAGCTTTCTTT.

The chain couples TRBV5-4 to TRBJ1-6, with D possibly TRBD1 on 6 matching bases. Germline V lookup: CDR1 SGHNT, CDR2 YYREEE (reference sequence). Trimming took 0 bases from V and 8 from J, leaving 12 bases between them. The CDR3 sequence is 15 residues long. CDR3 coding DNA: TGTGCCAGCAGCTTGGTGCAGGGGCTGGATTCACCCCTCCACTTT. Translation gives CASSLVQGLDSPLHF. Full variable domain (remainder filled in from reference TRBV5-4 and TRBJ1-6): ETGVTQSPTHLIKTRGQQVTLRCSSQSGHNTVSWYQQALGQGPQFIFQYYREEENGRGNFPPRFSGLQFPNYSSELNVNALELDDSALYLCASSLVQGLDSPLHFGNGTRLTVT.

This clone was recorded a few times. This chain uses TRBV4-1 with TRBJ1-6; a possible D gene is TRBD1 (6 bases). V was trimmed by 1 base and J by 9 bases, leaving 13 bases between them. The CDR3 is 15 amino acids. Germline V lookup: CDR1 MGHRA, CDR2 YSYEKL. CDR3 region: CASSQGAGAGSPLHF. The CDR3 nucleotides read TGCGCCAGCAGCCAAGGTGCAGGGGCCGGTTCACCCCTCCACTTT.

The chain combines TRBV3-1 (or the pseudogene TRBV3-2) with TRBJ2-7, with 14 bases that match TRBD2. V lost 0 bases, J lost 2 bases, and 9 bases stayed unmatched. Germline CDR1 LGHDT, CDR2 YNNKEL (reference sequence). The CDR3 loop spans 19 amino acids. The CDR3 region is CASSQDPRLAGGSPYEQYF. CDR3 DNA sequence: TGTGCCAGCAGCCAAGATCCGAGACTAGCGGGAGGGAGCCCCTACGAGCAGTACTTC.

This chain connects TRBV6-6 to TRBJ2-3, with D maybe TRBD2 (7 bases). CDR3 size: 14 residues. V was cut by 6 bases and J by 6 bases, with 16 bases left in between. Looked up from germline, CDR1 is MNHNY and CDR2 is SVGAGI (reference sequence). The CDR3 loop reads CASRGGGGPDTQYF. The DNA for the CDR3 is TGTGCCAGCAGAGGAGGCGGGGGCCCTGATACGCAGTATTTT.

J is TRBJ2-2 and V is TRBV9; 8 bases agree with TRBD2. CDR1 is SGDLS and CDR2 is YYNGEE in the germline V gene. The J segment lost 7 bases and the V segment lost 0 bases, leaving 5 bases of the junction unmatched. This CDR3 contains 15 residues. Here the CDR3 reads CASSVEAGAVGELFF. In nucleotides, the CDR3 is TGTGCCAGCAGCGTAGAAGCGGGAGCGGTCGGGGAGCTGTTTTTT.

This clone has just one count. J is TRBJ1-5 and V is TRBV30; D is unclear. This CDR3 has 12 residues. CDR1 is GTSNPN, CDR2 SVGIG, per germline (reference sequence). Between the trimmed V and J ends, which lost 0 bases and 6 bases, there was a span of 6 bases. The CDR3 loop reads CAWSVNSQPQHF. As DNA, the CDR3 is TGTGCCTGGAGTGTGAACAGTCAGCCCCAGCATTTT.

The V and J genes are TRBV5-1 and TRBJ2-1, with D possibly TRBD2 on 6 matching bases. Per the germline V gene, CDR1 is SGHRS and CDR2 is YFSETQ. The CDR3 is 15 residues long. V lost 0 bases and J lost 4, with 11 bases in between. The CDR3 protein is CASSLDTGEYNEQFF. As DNA, the CDR3 is TGCGCCAGCAGCTTGGATACGGGGGAGTACAATGAGCAGTTCTTC.

The genes are TRBV14 and TRBJ2-1, with TRBD2 identical over 8 bases. V dropped 3 bases and J dropped 15; count of bases not matched to a gene: 10. CDR3 length: 13 amino acids. Germline CDR1 SGHDN, CDR2 FVKESK. The CDR3 bases are TGTGCCAGCAGCCAGTCCGGGACTAGAGTCTCGTTCTTC. This encodes CASSQSGTRVSFF.

The chain has TRBV4-1 and TRBJ2-7, with a tentative D call TRBD2 (7 bases). The CDR3 length is 15 residues. The germline V gene encodes CDR1 MGHRA and CDR2 YSYEKL. Trimming left V 0 bases short and J 7 bases short, with 16 bases between. CDR3 residues: CASSQDEGGAREQYF. CDR3 coding DNA: TGCGCCAGCAGCCAAGATGAAGGGGGGGCCCGGGAGCAGTACTTC.

The CDR3 DNA reads as TGTGCCAGCAGCTCAACAGGGTTGAATGAGCAGTTCTTC. Its translation is CASSSTGLNEQFF. The genes are TRBV7-2 and TRBJ2-1; TRBD1 is a possible D gene (6 bases). CDR1 is SGHTA and CDR2 is FQGNSA in the germline V gene. The CDR3 covers 13 residues. Trimming cost V 4 bases and J 7 bases, with 11 bases left between them.